This note documents a single TCR beta chain sequence. The authors' processing: For nucleated cells, counts were estimated from reference gene primer amplification. Sequencing used immunoSEQ multiplex PCR; TCRdb keeps in-frame clones, though not all of them. V and J calls and clone size are those listed in that table; D and trimming were worked out from the DNA. The table records some 200,000 clones, about 85% of them present only once. Losses at the gene ends were 5 bases for V and 0 bases for J; bases not matched to a gene: 2. The CDR3 contains 15 residues. Germline V CDR1 and CDR2: SGHTA, FQGNSA. This sample is part of a study of blood T cell repertoires in COVID-19. As for the study in general: Samples came from the United States, Italy and Spain, spanning acute and convalescent COVID-19.

Cohort allocation depended upon clinical history that participants reported. Recovered status applied to Cohort 3 donors who had two consecutive negative PCRs. It also applied to those with clearance or with symptom resolution. V gene TRBV7-2 combines with J gene TRBJ2-7; 12 nucleotides agree with TRBD2. The receptor was isolated from a woman in her twenties or thirties who had recovered from COVID-19. Material: PBMCs or T cells enriched from blood (not recorded which). This CDR3 is CASSLTSGSSYEQYF. CDR3 nucleotide sequence: TGTGCCAGCAGCCTGACTAGCGGGAGCTCCTACGAGCAGTACTTC.